Following are 16 T cell receptor beta chains from one sample sequenced in a study of shared clonotypes between healthy human individuals. Some clones are missing from TCRdb's copy, which holds only in-frame ones; the method was immunoSEQ multiplex PCR. This sample has about 2 million clones; approximately 94% occur once, and the top ten carry more than 0.95%. Naive CD8 isolation took CD45RO-negative cells positively selected for CCR7 and excluded terminally differentiated effector memory CD45RA+ cells. The sequencing sample was made of naive CD8+ T cells sorted from blood. The origin of the receptors is a man aged 18 to 30 in good health.

As to this clone: In the same sample, other DNA sequences code for this CDR3. The rearrangement links TRBV19 to TRBJ2-1; no reliable D call. The CDR3 has 12 residues. CDR1 and CDR2 from the germline V gene are LNHDA and SQIVND (reference sequence). The V gene lost 2 bases and the J gene lost 7 bases, with 6 bases spanning the gap. The CDR3 sequence is CASSIFGNEQFF. CDR3 DNA sequence: TGTGCCAGTAGTATATTTGGGAATGAGCAGTTCTTC.

The chain carries TRBV25-1 and TRBJ2-7; possible D gene TRBD1, 6 bases. Germline-derived CDR1 and CDR2 are MGHDK and SYGVNS. V was shortened by 6 bases and J by 4 bases, with 10 bases between the two germline ends. There are 12 residues in the CDR3. In DNA form, the CDR3 reads TGTGCCAGCAGGGGGGCATTTTACGAGCAGTACTTC. Translating it yields CASRGAFYEQYF.

The rearrangement joins TRBV28 to TRBJ1-4; TRBD1 might be the D (6 bases). This CDR3 contains 13 residues. Germline V gives CDR1 MDHEN, CDR2 SYDVKM. V lost 10 bases, J lost 3 bases, and 12 bases lay in between. The CDR3 bases are TGTGCCACTAAACAGGGATCTAATGAAAAACTGTTTTTT. This codes for CATKQGSNEKLFF.

The J gene is TRBJ2-7, the V gene TRBV5-1; 9 bases are shared with TRBD1. The CDR3 length is 15 residues. The V segment lost 3 bases and the J segment 4 bases; nucleotides outside the gene matches: 8. The germline CDR1 and CDR2 sequences are SGHRS and YFSETQ. CDR3 coding DNA: TGCGCCAGCAGCTGGGGAGGACAGGGGTTATACGAGCAGTACTTC. Translated: CASSWGGQGLYEQYF.

The CDR3 DNA is TGTGCCAGCAGTTTATCAGGGCGCGCAGATACGCAGTATTTT. Residues: CASSLSGRADTQYF. This chain uses TRBV27 with TRBJ2-3; D is undetermined. CDR3 size: 14 residues. Trimming shortened V by 0 bases and J by 4 bases, and 8 bases separated the two germline ends. Germline loops: CDR1 MNHEY, CDR2 SMNVEV (reference sequence).

This chain joins TRBV28 and TRBJ2-2; 8 bases are a match to TRBD1. The CDR3 extends over 16 amino acids. Germline values: CDR1 MDHEN, CDR2 SYDVKM. The ends lost 3 bases at V and 6 bases at J; junction bases unmatched: 9. The CDR3 here is CASSFLDREGAGELFF. The DNA of the CDR3 is TGTGCCAGCAGTTTTCTGGACAGGGAAGGGGCCGGGGAGCTGTTTTTT.

The chain joins TRBV7-9 to TRBJ1-4, with no clear D. The CDR3 covers 13 residues. CDR1 SEHNR and CDR2 FQNEAQ come from the germline V gene (reference sequence). Trimming cost V 3 bases and J 11 bases, with 13 bases left between them. The CDR3 protein is CASSFGGSEKLFF. CDR3 DNA sequence: TGTGCCAGCAGCTTCGGAGGCAGCGAGAAACTGTTTTTT.

This clone was seen once. This chain links TRBV19 with TRBJ2-2; D ambiguous. In germline, CDR1 is LNHDA, CDR2 SQIVND (reference sequence). The CDR3 sequence is 14 residues long. The V and J ends lost 9 bases and 3 bases respectively, with 14 bases between them. Written as DNA, the CDR3 is TGTGCCAGCCAGGCAGGTTATCACACCGGGGAGCTGTTTTTT. Residues: CASQAGYHTGELFF.

The chain uses TRBV7-9 and TRBJ2-2; D remains ambiguous. This CDR3 has 15 residues. Looked up from germline, CDR1 is SEHNR and CDR2 is FQNEAQ (reference sequence). Trimming removed 2 bases at V and 5 bases at J, with 12 bases between. The CDR3 nucleotides read TGTGCCAGCAGCTTACCTGAGGATGGGACCGGGGAGCTGTTTTTT. It encodes CASSLPEDGTGELFF.

The chain is built from TRBV11-2 and TRBJ2-3; D uncertain. CDR3 length: 13 amino acids. Germline assignment: CDR1 SGHAT and CDR2 FQNNGV. V was shortened by 5 bases and J by 2 bases, with 8 bases between the two germline ends. CDR3 sequence: CASSLMNTDTQYF. DNA of the CDR3: TGTGCCAGCAGCCTCATGAACACAGATACGCAGTATTTT.

The chain joins TRBV2 to TRBJ1-2; maybe TRBD1 (6 bases). CDR3 length: 14 amino acids. The ends were cut back, 7 bases at V and 7 bases at J, with 19 bases in the middle. CDR1 and CDR2 (germline): SNHLY, FYNNEI. The CDR3 loop reads CASKGTLEQGGYTF. The CDR3 nucleotides read TGTGCCAGCAAGGGGACACTCGAGCAGGGTGGCTACACCTTC.

This sequence joins TRBV7-8 and TRBJ2-7; 8 bases are a match to TRBD1. Germline loops: CDR1 SGHVS, CDR2 FQNEAQ. The length of the CDR3 is 19 residues. V dropped 5 bases and J dropped 5; count of bases not matched to a gene: 23. CDR3 coding DNA: TGTGCCAGCAGCCACCCGGACAGGGTTGAGTCTGGGGAAAAAAACGAGCAGTACTTC. This translates into CASSHPDRVESGEKNEQYF.

This rearrangement joins TRBV7-3 to TRBJ1-6; 8 bases line up with TRBD1. Germline-derived CDR1 and CDR2 are SGHTA and FQGTGA. This CDR3 is 15 amino acids long. J gave up 9 bases and V 0 bases, and 4 bases lay outside the gene matches. The CDR3 loop is CASSLTTGVVSPLHF. For the CDR3, the DNA is TGTGCCAGCAGCTTAACGACAGGGGTAGTTTCACCCCTCCACTTT.

J is TRBJ2-5 and V is TRBV4-1, with D unclear. CDR1 and CDR2 (germline): MGHRA, YSYEKL. The CDR3 loop spans 13 amino acids. The ends were cut back, 2 bases at V and 4 bases at J, with 8 bases in the middle. The CDR3 loop is CASSQQWGETQYF. CDR3 bases: TGCGCCAGCAGCCAACAGTGGGGAGAGACCCAGTACTTC.

Remarks on this clone: This same CDR3 is encoded by further DNA sequences in the sample. CDR3 region: CASSSTGANSPLHF. The CDR3 DNA sequence: TGTGCCAGCAGTTCCACAGGGGCTAATTCACCCCTCCACTTT. The chain has TRBV27 and TRBJ1-6; 7 bases match TRBD1. The germline V gene has CDR1 MNHEY and CDR2 SMNVEV (reference sequence). V gave up 4 bases and J gave up 6 bases; unmatched junction bases: 3. This CDR3 is 14 amino acids long.

V and J are TRBV6-6 and TRBJ2-3; a weak D match, TRBD2 (6 bases). Germline CDR1 and CDR2: MNHNY and SVGAGI (reference sequence). This CDR3 contains 14 residues. V lost 1 base and J 5 bases, leaving 10 bases between the germline ends. The CDR3 sequence is CASSYWGAGDTQYF. Here the CDR3 DNA reads TGTGCCAGCAGTTACTGGGGAGCGGGAGATACGCAGTATTTT.